There are many counts of the clone carrying this TCR beta chain. Antigen specificity is unknown. Amplification of TCR alpha and beta CDR3 regions from RNA used iRepertoire nested multiplex PCR. Input was 100-400 ng of tissue mRNA or PBMC total RNA. TCRdb reprocessed the multiplex PCR reads with MiXCR, giving one entry per CDR3 protein. This table has about 99,000 distinct CDR3 sequences, 25% to 30% appearing once. The ends were cut back, 5 bases at V and 0 bases at J, with 13 bases in the middle. The germline CDR1 and CDR2 sequences are MNHNS and SASEGT. This CDR3 is built from 16 residues. This record comes from a study of glioma-infiltrating T cells. Study-wide points: Tissue-blood divergence was below expectation in non-neoplastic patients, above in gliomas. Only very few CDR3 sequences appeared in both tissue and blood.

The material sequenced was glioma tissue, nonneoplastic brain tissue, or PBMCs (not recorded which). The chain combines TRBV6-1 with TRBJ2-2; D might be TRBD1 (5 bases). The TCR originated in a human donor with low-grade glioma or glioblastoma, undergoing nonglioma brain surgery, or in good health (not recorded which). The CDR3 DNA reads TGTGCCAGCAGTAAAAAAACAGGAGCGAACACCGGGGAGCTGTTTTTT. Translation gives CASSKKTGANTGELFF.